What follows are 25 T cell receptor beta chains derived from one specimen sequenced in a study of regulatory and conventional T cells in RAG deficiency. Generated by immunoSEQ multiplex PCR, the TCRdb table keeps only in-frame clones and is missing some. The table has 25,000 to 35,000 clones, 85% to 90% seen once. These same data were also listed under a study on regulatory T cells. That paper adds: The PCR used 52 TRBV and 13 TRBJ primers.

Specimen: CD8+ T cells sorted from blood. The receptors shown here come from a human donor in good health.

This clone was observed a handful of times. V usage is TRBV16 and J usage is TRBJ2-1; a weak D match, TRBD1 (6 bases). V lost 4 bases, J lost 2 bases, and 12 bases lay in between. The germline gives CDR1 KGHSY, CDR2 FQNENV. This CDR3 comprises 15 residues. The CDR3 region has the DNA TGTGCCAGCAGCCCCGGACAGTGGACCTACAATGAGCAGTTCTTC. Translation gives CASSPGQWTYNEQFF.

The chain uses TRBV10-2 and TRBJ1-1; D is uncertain. Trimming removed 6 bases at V and 5 bases at J, with 19 bases between. Germline V gene lookup returns CDR1 WSHSY and CDR2 SAAADI. CDR3 length equals 15 residues. CDR3 loop: CASSQYTSLGTEAFF. In DNA form, the CDR3 reads TGCGCCAGCAGCCAGTACACCTCCCTGGGGACTGAAGCTTTCTTT.

The CDR3 bases are TGTGCCAGCAGTTACGGGGTTAACTTTAACACCGGGGAGCTGTTTTTT. It specifies CASSYGVNFNTGELFF. This chain joins TRBV2 and TRBJ2-2, with D possibly being TRBD2 (5 bases). In germline, CDR1 is SNHLY, CDR2 FYNNEI. The CDR3 totals 16 residues. Trimming cost V 5 bases and J 2 bases, with 15 bases left between them. Supplemented by reference TRBV2 and TRBJ2-2, the full variable domain reads EPEVTQTPSHQVTQMGQEVILRCVPISNHLYFYWYRQILGQKVEFLVSFYNNEISEKSEIFDDQFSVERPDGSNFTLKIRSTKLEDSAMYFCASSYGVNFNTGELFFGEGSRLTVL.

This clone is a singleton in its sample. The genes are TRBV19 and TRBJ1-4; possible D gene TRBD1, 6 bases. V dropped 2 bases and J dropped 5 bases, with 15 bases sitting between them. Germline-derived CDR1 and CDR2 are LNHDA and SQIVND (reference sequence). This CDR3 is 16 amino acids long. The CDR3 loop reads CASSIPPWGANEKLFF. The CDR3 DNA follows: TGTGCCAGTAGTATACCCCCTTGGGGGGCAAATGAAAAACTGTTTTTT.

The chain uses TRBV9 and TRBJ2-2; D is possibly TRBD1 (5 bases). CDR1 SGDLS and CDR2 YYNGEE come from the germline V gene. The V and J ends lost 0 bases and 7 bases respectively, with 10 bases between them. There are 14 residues in the CDR3. The CDR3 coding sequence is TGTGCCAGCAGCGTAGAGGGGAAGGGCGGGGAGCTGTTTTTT. Protein sequence: CASSVEGKGGELFF.

The V gene is TRBV6-1, the J gene TRBJ1-1, with D perhaps TRBD1 (5 bases). The CDR3 has 13 residues. CDR1 is MNHNS and CDR2 is SASEGT in the germline V gene. V was shortened by 10 bases and J by 7 bases, with 19 bases between the two germline ends. The CDR3 loop reads CATRGPMSGEAFF. CDR3 DNA sequence: TGTGCCACCCGGGGCCCAATGTCTGGTGAAGCTTTCTTT.

The chain combines TRBV27 with TRBJ1-1, with TRBD1 matching 8 bases. Per germline, CDR1 MNHEY and CDR2 SMNVEV (reference sequence). The CDR3 has 14 residues. Trimming at V came to 6 bases and at J to 4 bases, leaving 7 bases not matched to a gene. CDR3 residues: CASRLQQGGTEAFF. In nucleotides, the CDR3 is TGTGCCAGCAGGCTACAACAGGGGGGCACTGAAGCTTTCTTT.

The chain has TRBV5-6 and TRBJ2-3, with D maybe TRBD1 (6 bases). Trimming left V 4 bases short and J 5 bases short, with 23 bases between. Per germline, CDR1 SGHDT and CDR2 YYEEEE. This CDR3 has 17 residues. CDR3 amino acids: CASSPLTGFTSVDTQYF. The DNA of the CDR3 is TGTGCCAGCAGCCCGTTGACAGGCTTTACTTCGGTAGATACGCAGTATTTT.

This chain joins TRBV7-8 and TRBJ2-1, with D possibly matching TRBD1 (7 bases). This CDR3 contains 15 residues. Trimming cost V 8 bases and J 6 bases, with 20 bases left between them. The germline V gene has CDR1 SGHVS and CDR2 FQNEAQ. CDR3 sequence (DNA): TGTGCCAGCGGGGGATTGGAGGGGGCGAGCAATGAGCAGTTCTTC. Translating it yields CASGGLEGASNEQFF.

The chain joins TRBV13 to TRBJ2-7; a possible D gene is TRBD2 (5 bases). V was clipped by 0 bases and J by 3 bases, with 9 bases between them. The germline CDR1 and CDR2 sequences are PRHDT and FYEKMQ (reference sequence). The length of the CDR3 is 14 residues. Here the CDR3 reads CASSLGRVSYEQYF. In nucleotides, the CDR3 is TGTGCCAGCAGCTTAGGGAGGGTGAGCTACGAGCAGTACTTC.

The chain has TRBV13 and TRBJ1-4; 7 nucleotides align to TRBD1. There are 16 residues in the CDR3. The germline CDR1 and CDR2 sequences are PRHDT and FYEKMQ (reference sequence). The V and J ends lost 0 bases and 0 bases, in that order; junction bases with no gene match: 1. CDR3 in DNA: TGTGCCAGCAGCTTAGGGGGACAGTCAACTAATGAAAAACTGTTTTTT. Protein sequence: CASSLGGQSTNEKLFF.

The chain uses TRBV6-1 and TRBJ2-1; 12 nucleotides line up with TRBD1. J was trimmed by 10 bases and V by 8 bases; bases with no gene match: 12. CDR1 is MNHNS, CDR2 SASEGT, per germline. The CDR3 extends over 15 amino acids. CDR3 sequence: CASLIGDRGLGEQFF. Here the CDR3 DNA reads TGTGCCAGCCTAATTGGGGACAGGGGGCTGGGGGAGCAGTTCTTC.

The V call is TRBV4-1, the J call TRBJ1-1; the D gene is possibly TRBD1 (5 bases). Per germline, CDR1 MGHRA and CDR2 YSYEKL. The CDR3 spans 14 residues. The ends were cut back, 3 bases at V and 3 bases at J, with 11 bases in the middle. This CDR3 is CASSQSPGDTEAFF. In nucleotides, the CDR3 is TGCGCCAGCAGCCAGTCTCCGGGGGACACTGAAGCTTTCTTT.

This clone has just a few counts. The chain couples TRBV7-9 to TRBJ1-5; D not certain. V lost 8 bases, J lost 7 bases, and 15 bases lay in between. The CDR3 consists of 13 residues. Germline V gives CDR1 SEHNR, CDR2 FQNEAQ (reference sequence). The CDR3 spells CASAAGSGQPQHF. Written as DNA, the CDR3 is TGTGCCAGCGCGGCGGGCTCCGGGCAGCCCCAGCATTTT.

The V and J genes are TRBV23-1 and TRBJ2-7; D unresolved. TRBV23-1 is an open reading frame, and its role is uncertain. Between the trimmed V and J ends, which lost 11 bases and 5 bases, there was a span of 13 bases. The CDR3 has 11 amino acids. Here the CDR3 reads CALVPTDEQYF. The CDR3 DNA reads as TGCGCCCTAGTCCCTACGGACGAGCAGTACTTC.

This clone showed up just once. This sequence joins TRBV6-5 and TRBJ2-1; TRBD2 aligns across 12 bases. The CDR3 sequence is 16 residues long. V lost 2 bases to trimming and J lost 7 bases; unmatched junction nucleotides: 6. CDR1 is MNHEY and CDR2 is SVGAGI in the germline V gene. The CDR3 bases are TGTGCCAGCAGTTACGGGAGGCTAGCGGGAGGGAATGAGCAGTTCTTC. Translation gives CASSYGRLAGGNEQFF.

The chain uses TRBV28 and TRBJ1-5, with a tentative D call TRBD1 (5 bases). Trimming pared 3 bases from V and 1 base from J, leaving 16 bases between. Germline V gene data show CDR1 as MDHEN and CDR2 as SYDVKM. The CDR3 loop spans 17 amino acids. The DNA for the CDR3 is TGTGCCAGCAGTTTCGGGACCGACATTGTGAGCAATCAGCCCCAGCATTTT. Protein product: CASSFGTDIVSNQPQHF. Full variable domain (remainder filled in from reference TRBV28 and TRBJ1-5): DVKVTQSSRYLVKRTGEKVFLECVQDMDHENMFWYRQDPGLGLRLIYFSYDVKMKEKGDIPEGYSVSREKKERFSLILESASTNQTSMYLCASSFGTDIVSNQPQHFGDGTRLSIL.

The rearrangement links TRBV13 to TRBJ2-3; D is undetermined. This CDR3 comprises 14 residues. CDR1 PRHDT and CDR2 FYEKMQ come from the germline V gene (reference sequence). V lost 2 bases and J 5 bases, leaving 11 bases between the germline ends. The CDR3 nucleotides read TGTGCCAGCAGCTTAAGAGGCCTGGAAGATACGCAGTATTTT. It yields the protein CASSLRGLEDTQYF.

A single count supports this clone. V gene TRBV28 combines with J gene TRBJ2-7; D is possibly TRBD2 (7 bases). Germline values: CDR1 MDHEN, CDR2 SYDVKM. Trimming stripped 4 bases from V and 0 bases from J, with 16 bases between. The CDR3 covers 16 residues. CDR3 in DNA: TGTGCCAGCAGTTCAGGGGAGGGGGTGGCCTCCTACGAGCAGTACTTC. It yields the protein CASSSGEGVASYEQYF.

The gene calls are TRBV15 and TRBJ1-1; 10 bases align to TRBD1. J was trimmed by 0 bases and V by 3 bases; bases with no gene match: 1. CDR3 length: 15 amino acids. Germline-derived CDR1 and CDR2 are LNHNV and YYDKDF (reference sequence). DNA of the CDR3: TGTGCCACCAGCAGGACAGGGGGCGTGAACACTGAAGCTTTCTTT. It is translated as CATSRTGGVNTEAFF.

CDR3 loop: CASSSLLAGGYNEQFF. The CDR3 DNA sequence: TGTGCCAGCAGCTCCTTACTAGCGGGAGGGTACAATGAGCAGTTCTTC. The chain joins TRBV5-6 to TRBJ2-1; TRBD2 matches at 13 bases. The V and J ends lost 3 bases and 4 bases, in that order; junction bases with no gene match: 4. The CDR3 consists of 16 residues. Looked up from germline, CDR1 is SGHDT and CDR2 is YYEEEE.

The chain links TRBV7-3 to TRBJ2-2; D could derive from TRBD1 or TRBD2 (6 bases each). The germline CDR1 and CDR2 sequences are SGHTA and FQGTGA. CDR3 length: 16 residues. Trimming removed 5 bases at V and 4 bases at J, with 17 bases between. The CDR3 coding sequence is TGTGCCAGCAGCCAAAGTGGGGGGCTCGGCACCGGGGAGCTGTTTTTT. Translating gives CASSQSGGLGTGELFF.

On this clone: A junction boundary mismatches the germline segment, possibly from a read error. The chain uses TRBV7-6 and TRBJ2-3, with 7 positions matching TRBD1. The CDR3 sequence is 15 residues long. Germline lookup yields CDR1 SGHVS and CDR2 FNYEAQ. The CDR3 region is CASRLTGENTGTQYF. Here the CDR3 DNA reads TGTGCCAGCCGACTCACAGGGGAGAACACAGGTACGCAGTATTTT.

This sequence joins TRBV6-1 and TRBJ2-7; D perhaps matches TRBD2 (5 bases). Germline-derived CDR1 and CDR2 are MNHNS and SASEGT. Trimming left V 6 bases short and J 6 bases short, with 21 bases between. This CDR3 contains 15 residues. Here the CDR3 DNA reads TGTGCCAGCAGCCCCCGGGGTCCTGGCCCCTCCGAGCAGTACTTC. It codes for CASSPRGPGPSEQYF.

This chain connects TRBV30 to TRBJ2-7; 9 positions agree with TRBD1. Germline lookup yields CDR1 GTSNPN and CDR2 SVGIG (reference sequence). Trimming took 4 bases from V and 4 from J; bases not matched to a gene: 11. This CDR3 contains 15 residues. CDR3 amino acids: CAWKLNTGGRYEQYF. CDR3 sequence (DNA): TGTGCCTGGAAATTAAATACAGGGGGCAGATACGAGCAGTACTTC.